This TCR beta chain was recovered during a study of T cells after posttransplantation cyclophosphamide. Germline V CDR1 and CDR2: GTSNPN, SVGIG (reference sequence). The CDR3 consists of 14 residues. V gave up 4 bases and J gave up 5 bases, with 17 bases separating them. Using immunoSEQ multiplex PCR, the repertoire was profiled, and TCRdb retains in-frame clones only, with some absent. Of 2,000 to 3,000 clones in the sample, less than 75% were seen once. A marrow graft followed busulfan-fludarabine conditioning, with cyclophosphamide on days +3 and +4. This receptor was taken from a female patient aged 45 to 65 who received an allogeneic stem cell transplant from a related donor, was CMV-positive, and had no GVHD. A subset of T cells may come from the graft donor. The V and J genes are TRBV30 and TRBJ1-2; a weak D match, TRBD1 (5 bases). This specimen was PBMCs, taken 30 days after allogeneic stem cell transplant with posttransplant cyclophosphamide. Written as DNA, the CDR3 is TGTGCCTGGACCTTAGGTGGGGGGTCGTATGGCTACACCTTC. Translating gives CAWTLGGGSYGYTF.